Each of the 24 T cell receptor beta chains below was sequenced from the same sample in a study of identical twins. TCRdb used MiXCR to reprocess the 5' RACE reads, holding one entry per CDR3 protein. Here the sample spans a few hundred thousand distinct CDR3 sequences, about 10% being singletons. Sequencing used naive T cells sorted from blood. Source of these receptors: a woman aged 45-65 years in good health.

This clonotype was detected a few times. The chain recombines TRBV2 with TRBJ2-7; D unclear. Trimming left V 8 bases short and J 3 bases short, with 14 bases between. From germline, CDR1 is SNHLY and CDR2 FYNNEI. The CDR3 runs to 13 residues. CDR3 loop: CASLTNLHYEQYF. CDR3 DNA: TGTGCCAGCCTAACTAACCTTCACTACGAGCAGTACTTC.

The V gene is TRBV5-4, the J gene TRBJ2-1; D unclear. The CDR3 sequence is 15 residues long. Germline-derived CDR1 and CDR2 are SGHNT and YYREEE (reference sequence). Trimming cost V 0 bases and J 5 bases, with 12 bases left between them. As DNA, the CDR3 is TGTGCCAGCAGCTTGGGTCTGCCGCCCCACAATGAGCAGTTCTTC. Its translation: CASSLGLPPHNEQFF.

J is TRBJ2-7 and V is TRBV29-1; D remains ambiguous. With 5 bases removed from V and 4 bases from J, the gap between germline ends came to 9 bases. The CDR3 is 11 residues long. Germline V gene lookup returns CDR1 SQVTM and CDR2 ANQGSEA. This CDR3 reads CSVLTKYEQYF. The CDR3 nucleotides read TGCAGCGTTCTTACTAAGTACGAGCAGTACTTC.

This clonotype was observed at least ten times. This sequence joins TRBV20-1 and TRBJ2-5; 7 bases line up with TRBD2. CDR1 is DFQATT and CDR2 is SNEGSKA in the germline V gene (reference sequence). This CDR3 spans 17 amino acids. With V trimmed by 1 base and J by 4 bases, 15 bases remained unmatched. This CDR3 reads CSARGKASGSKSETQYF. DNA of the CDR3: TGCAGTGCTAGAGGGAAAGCTAGCGGTTCGAAATCAGAGACCCAGTACTTC.

This clonotype was detected only a few times. V gene TRBV7-9 combines with J gene TRBJ1-1, with D hard to call. Per germline, CDR1 SEHNR and CDR2 FQNEAQ (reference sequence). The CDR3 runs 14 residues. Deletions cut 8 bases from V and 3 bases from J, with 16 bases between. CDR3 protein: CASEVSGLHTEAFF. DNA of the CDR3: TGTGCCAGCGAGGTCTCAGGTTTGCACACTGAAGCTTTCTTT.

The chain uses TRBV4-1 and TRBJ2-7; D possibly corresponds to TRBD1 (5 bases). V was shortened by 1 base and J by 3 bases, with 13 bases between the two germline ends. Germline lookup yields CDR1 MGHRA and CDR2 YSYEKL. The CDR3 has 15 amino acids. CDR3 in amino acids: CASSQGQGLDYEQYF. The CDR3 region has the DNA TGCGCCAGCAGCCAAGGTCAGGGTTTGGACTACGAGCAGTACTTC.

The chain couples TRBV20-1 to TRBJ1-3; tentatively, D is TRBD1 (6 bases). The germline V gene has CDR1 DFQATT and CDR2 SNEGSKA (reference sequence). This CDR3 has 14 amino acids. The V end lost 3 bases, the J end lost 3 bases, and 12 bases lay between the germline ends. CDR3 sequence: CSASRGGIGNTIYF. The CDR3 DNA reads TGCAGTGCTAGCAGGGGAGGAATTGGAAACACCATATATTTT.

V is TRBV5-1 and J is TRBJ2-3; no firm D call. The J call may be in error: the DNA end matches TRBJ1-5 better. Germline values: CDR1 SGHRS, CDR2 YFSETQ. The CDR3 is 16 amino acids. The CDR3 region has the DNA TGCGCCAGCAGCTTGGTTCCCAGTAGGGCCACAGATACGCAGCATTTT. It encodes CASSLVPSRATDTQHF.

This clonotype was seen at least ten times. The chain couples TRBV6-5 to TRBJ1-6; no firm D call. Germline V gene data show CDR1 as MNHEY and CDR2 as SVGAGI. CDR3 length: 13 residues. The V end lost 7 bases, the J end lost 4 bases, and 8 bases lay between the germline ends. DNA for the CDR3: TGTGCCAGCAACCGGGAATATAATTCACCCCTCCACTTT. Its protein product is CASNREYNSPLHF.

The chain uses TRBV12-3 or TRBV12-4 and TRBJ1-1; tentatively, D is TRBD1 (6 bases). CDR3 length: 14 amino acids. V was trimmed by 7 bases and J by 5 bases, leaving 17 bases between them. CDR3: CASTLTGRWTEAFF. CDR3 sequence (DNA): TGTGCCAGCACCCTTACAGGGAGATGGACTGAAGCTTTCTTT.

This clonotype was counted a few times. This chain uses TRBV20-1 with TRBJ2-5, with D maybe TRBD2 (5 bases). From germline, CDR1 is DFQATT and CDR2 SNEGSKA (reference sequence). This CDR3 is built from 11 residues. The CDR3 sequence: CTLWSGETQYF. CDR3 nucleotides: TGCACGTTATGGAGCGGAGAGACCCAGTACTTC.

This clonotype was detected many times. The chain combines TRBV28 with TRBJ1-5, with TRBD1 identical over 7 bases. This CDR3 region has 14 residues. The V gene end was trimmed by 2 bases and the J gene end by 7 bases; junction bases not matched to a gene: 5. Germline-derived CDR1 and CDR2 are MDHEN and SYDVKM. CDR3 region: CASSLGRGGQPQHF. In DNA form, the CDR3 reads TGTGCCAGCAGTTTAGGCAGGGGGGGCCAGCCCCAGCATTTT.

This clonotype was picked up many times. CDR3: CSAPVGGGGTDTQYF. DNA of the CDR3: TGCAGTGCCCCCGTGGGGGGAGGAGGGACAGATACGCAGTATTTT. The chain combines TRBV20-1 with TRBJ2-3; D is perhaps TRBD2 (6 bases). The CDR3 runs 15 residues. V was shortened by 6 bases and J by 3 bases, with 19 bases between the two germline ends. Germline-derived CDR1 and CDR2 are DFQATT and SNEGSKA (reference sequence).

This clonotype was observed a handful of times. V usage is TRBV27 and J usage is TRBJ1-2; TRBD1 might be the D (6 bases). The CDR3 is 13 amino acids. Trimming cost V 7 bases and J 8 bases, with 17 bases left between them. From germline, CDR1 is MNHEY and CDR2 SMNVEV (reference sequence). CDR3 bases: TGTGCCAGCACACCGGGGGGGGCCACGGGCTACACCTTC. This encodes CASTPGGATGYTF.

This chain connects TRBV20-1 to TRBJ1-5; 7 bases align to TRBD1. The V and J ends lost 8 bases and 4 bases, in that order; junction bases with no gene match: 8. The germline CDR1 and CDR2 sequences are DFQATT and SNEGSKA (reference sequence). This CDR3 spans 13 amino acids. CDR3 loop: CSTSTGNNQPQHF. The CDR3 DNA reads TGCAGTACTTCGACAGGGAATAATCAGCCCCAGCATTTT.

This clonotype was seen at least ten times. This chain joins TRBV29-1 and TRBJ2-7; D remains ambiguous. Trimming pared 5 bases from V and 4 bases from J, leaving 9 bases between. This CDR3 spans 11 amino acids. Per the germline V gene, CDR1 is SQVTM and CDR2 is ANQGSEA. CDR3 nucleotide sequence: TGCAGCGTTTCGATAGATTACGAGCAGTACGTC. Translating gives CSVSIDYEQYV.

This clonotype has at least ten counts. The chain has TRBV20-1 and TRBJ2-3; a weak D match, TRBD1 (5 bases). There are 15 residues in the CDR3. Trimming pared 3 bases from V and 1 base from J, leaving 14 bases between. Germline CDR1 and CDR2: DFQATT and SNEGSKA (reference sequence). The CDR3 loop reads CSARRTLGGTDTQYF. CDR3 nucleotides: TGCAGTGCTAGGCGGACCCTAGGGGGCACAGATACGCAGTATTTT.

This clonotype has at least ten counts. CDR3 sequence (DNA): TGTGCCAGCAGTCCTCGAGACTTTGCAACTAATGAAAAACTGTTTTTT. It codes for CASSPRDFATNEKLFF. The V call is TRBV27, the J call TRBJ1-4; no firm D call. The CDR3 extends over 16 amino acids. CDR1 is MNHEY and CDR2 is SMNVEV in the germline V gene (reference sequence). Trimming left V 5 bases short and J 0 bases short, with 13 bases between. The full variable domain, rest sourced from reference TRBV27 and TRBJ1-4, is EAQVTQNPRYLITVTGKKLTVTCSQNMNHEYMSWYRQDPGLGLRQIYYSMNVEVTDKGDVPEGYKVSRKEKRNFPLILESPSPNQTSLYFCASSPRDFATNEKLFFGSGTQLSVL.

The table lists this clonotype with a few counts. V usage is TRBV3-1 and J usage is TRBJ2-2, with 8 bases lining up with TRBD1. CDR3 length: 17 amino acids. The ends lost 1 base at V and 1 base at J; junction bases unmatched: 5. Germline V CDR1 and CDR2: LGHDT, YNNKEL (reference sequence). CDR3 protein: CASSQVYRGKNTGELFF. In DNA, the CDR3 is TGTGCCAGCAGCCAAGTTTACAGGGGGAAGAACACCGGGGAGCTGTTTTTT.

Ten or more counts support this clonotype. The chain uses TRBV13 and TRBJ1-1; D is ambiguous. V lost 5 bases and J lost 5, with 12 bases in between. The CDR3 is 13 amino acids. Germline loops: CDR1 PRHDT, CDR2 FYEKMQ (reference sequence). The CDR3 reads CASSQRRGTEAFF. The CDR3 DNA reads TGTGCCAGCAGCCAAAGGAGAGGAACTGAAGCTTTCTTT.

Only a few counts were recorded for this clonotype. J is TRBJ2-1 and V is TRBV4-2, with D perhaps matching TRBD2 (5 bases). The CDR3 consists of 16 residues. Trimming pared 1 base from V and 8 bases from J, leaving 18 bases between. CDR1 and CDR2 from the germline V gene are LGHNA and YNFKEQ. The CDR3 nucleotides read TGTGCCAGCAGCCAAGTGAGGTTGAGCGGTGATTATGAGCAGTTCTTC. Amino acid sequence: CASSQVRLSGDYEQFF.

This chain uses TRBV20-1 with TRBJ2-1; 8 bases line up with TRBD2. The germline V gene has CDR1 DFQATT and CDR2 SNEGSKA (reference sequence). The junction had 6 bases not matched to a gene; V was cut back by 0 bases and J by 2 bases. The CDR3 contains 16 residues. CDR3 sequence: CSARDPQREPYNEQFF. The CDR3 DNA sequence: TGCAGTGCTAGAGATCCCCAGCGGGAGCCCTACAATGAGCAGTTCTTC.

This clonotype occurred a few times. The rearrangement links TRBV7-8 to TRBJ1-2, with D hard to call. The CDR3 length is 13 residues. Germline loops: CDR1 SGHVS, CDR2 FQNEAQ. Trimming cost V 5 bases and J 7 bases, with 14 bases left between them. DNA for the CDR3: TGTGCCAGCAGCCCAGTACCCGTTGGTGGCTACACCTTC. This sequence encodes CASSPVPVGGYTF.

The chain is built from TRBV7-6 and TRBJ1-5; D might be TRBD1 (5 bases). Between the trimmed V and J ends, which lost 5 bases and 10 bases, there was a span of 15 bases. Germline V CDR1 and CDR2: SGHVS, FNYEAQ. The CDR3 loop spans 13 amino acids. The CDR3 region is CASSLNYQGPQHF. The DNA of the CDR3 is TGTGCCAGCAGCCTTAATTACCAGGGACCCCAGCATTTT.